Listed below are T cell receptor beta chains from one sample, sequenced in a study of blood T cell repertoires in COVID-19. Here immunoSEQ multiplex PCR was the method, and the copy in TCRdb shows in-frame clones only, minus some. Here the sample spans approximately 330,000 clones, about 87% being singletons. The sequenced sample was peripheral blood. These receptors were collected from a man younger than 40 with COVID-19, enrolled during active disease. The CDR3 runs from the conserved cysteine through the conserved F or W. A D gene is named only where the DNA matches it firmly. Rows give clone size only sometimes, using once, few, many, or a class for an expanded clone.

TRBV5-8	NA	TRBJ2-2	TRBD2	TGTGCCAGCAAGAAAGCGGGAGTAGGGACCGGGGAGCTGTTTTTT	CASKKAGVGTGELFF
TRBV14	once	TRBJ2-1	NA	TGTGCCAGCAGCCGGTCGACAGGATTCTACAATGAGCAGTTCTTC	CASSRSTGFYNEQFF
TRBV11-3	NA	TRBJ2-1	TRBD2	TGTGCCAGCAGCTTAGATGGGGGCGGGAGGGGGAATGAGCAGTTCTTC	CASSLDGGGRGNEQFF
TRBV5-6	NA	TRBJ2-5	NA	TGTGCCAGCAGCTTGAGGACGAGGGACCAAGAGACCCAGTACTTC	CASSLRTRDQETQYF
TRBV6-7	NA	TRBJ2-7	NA	TGTGCCAGCAGTTATTGGGGGCTCGAGCAGTACTTC	CASSYWGLEQYF
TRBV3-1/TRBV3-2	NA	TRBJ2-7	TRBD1	TGTGCCAGCAGCCTCCAAAGACCCATAGACAGGGTTTACTTC	CASSLQRPIDRVYF
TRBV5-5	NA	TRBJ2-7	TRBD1	TGTGCCAGCAGCCCTCTGGGACAGGGGTTGGAGCAGTACTTC	CASSPLGQGLEQYF
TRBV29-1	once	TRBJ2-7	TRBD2	TGCAGCGTTGGAGGGGGGACTAGCGGGAGCTACTACGAGCAGTACTTC	CSVGGGTSGSYYEQYF
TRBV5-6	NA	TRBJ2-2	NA	TGTGCCAGCAGCTTGGTACCGGGATCCGGGGAGCTGTTTTTT	CASSLVPGSGELFF
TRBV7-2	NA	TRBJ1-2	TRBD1	TGTGCCAGCAGCTCCGGACAGGGGGCATGGTATGGCTACACCTTC	CASSSGQGAWYGYTF
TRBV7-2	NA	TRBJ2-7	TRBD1	TGTGCCAGCAACTCAAGGGCGGGACAGGGTGACGAGCAGTACTTC	CASNSRAGQGDEQYF
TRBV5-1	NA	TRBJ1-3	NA	TGCGCCAGCAGCTTGGATTCCCCACCTATCGGACTTAGCACCATATATTTT	CASSLDSPPIGLSTIYF
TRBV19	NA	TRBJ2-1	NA	TGTGCCAGTAGTTCAAGACTGCTAAGCTCCTACAATGAGCAGTTCTTC	CASSSRLLSSYNEQFF
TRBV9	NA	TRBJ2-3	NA	TGTGCCAGCAGCGGGAGAAAGTCTCCCCTTAGCACAGATACGCAGTATTTT	CASSGRKSPLSTDTQYF
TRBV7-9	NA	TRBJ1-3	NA	TGTGCCAGCACCGAGAGAGAGATCTCTGGAAACACCATATATTTT	CASTEREISGNTIYF
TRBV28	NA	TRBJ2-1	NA	TGTGCCAGCAGGTCTATACCGTACAATGAGCAGTTCTTC	CASRSIPYNEQFF
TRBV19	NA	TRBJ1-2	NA	TGTGCCAGTAGTAAATGGGGAGCTAACTATGGCTACACCTTC	CASSKWGANYGYTF
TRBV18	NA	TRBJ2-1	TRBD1	TGTGCCAGCTCACTAAGACAGGGGCCTAACAATGAGCAGTTCTTC	CASSLRQGPNNEQFF
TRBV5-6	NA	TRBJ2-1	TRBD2	TGTGCCAGCAGCCATATCCTGGCGGGGGGCCCCTACAATGAGCAGTTCTTC	CASSHILAGGPYNEQFF
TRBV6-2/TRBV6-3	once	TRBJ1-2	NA	TGTGCCAGCAGCCGGACAGTTTCCGGTGCCTATGGCTACACCTTC	CASSRTVSGAYGYTF
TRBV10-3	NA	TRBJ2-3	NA	TGTGCCATCAGTACACAGGGATACAGCACAGATACGCAGTATTTT	CAISTQGYSTDTQYF
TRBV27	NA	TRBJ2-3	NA	TGTGCCAGCAGTCCAACCGGGTATACGCAGTATTTT	CASSPTGYTQYF
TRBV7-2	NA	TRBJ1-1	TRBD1	TGTGCCAGCAGCTCGTACCCGACAGGGGGGAACACTGAAGCTTTCTTT	CASSSYPTGGNTEAFF